The source of this T cell receptor beta chain is a study of CD8 T cells in ankylosing spondylitis. Study observations and caveats: There was a TCR beta motif, made of roughly eight highly homologous variants, that appeared characteristic of ankylosing spondylitis blood.

Preparation of TCR beta libraries was done by quantitative 5'-RACE with molecular barcodes. MiXCR, run by TCRdb on the 5' RACE reads, gives a single entry per CDR3 protein. The sample carries about 160,000 distinct CDR3 sequences, roughly 18% recorded once. CDR3 size: 14 residues. The junction had 7 bases not matched to a gene; V was cut back by 4 bases and J by 5 bases. Germline CDR1 reads SGHRS; CDR2 reads YFSETQ. On this clonotype: Its antigen is undetermined.

Sequencing input: blood, either unsorted or a sorted T cell fraction (not recorded which). The chain links TRBV5-1 to TRBJ1-1, with 8 bases identical to TRBD1. This sequence was found in a male donor with ankylosing spondylitis or in good health (not recorded which). The CDR3 DNA reads TGCGCCAGCAGCACGCAGGGGGCGCGGACTGAAGCTTTCTTT. The encoded protein is CASSTQGARTEAFF.